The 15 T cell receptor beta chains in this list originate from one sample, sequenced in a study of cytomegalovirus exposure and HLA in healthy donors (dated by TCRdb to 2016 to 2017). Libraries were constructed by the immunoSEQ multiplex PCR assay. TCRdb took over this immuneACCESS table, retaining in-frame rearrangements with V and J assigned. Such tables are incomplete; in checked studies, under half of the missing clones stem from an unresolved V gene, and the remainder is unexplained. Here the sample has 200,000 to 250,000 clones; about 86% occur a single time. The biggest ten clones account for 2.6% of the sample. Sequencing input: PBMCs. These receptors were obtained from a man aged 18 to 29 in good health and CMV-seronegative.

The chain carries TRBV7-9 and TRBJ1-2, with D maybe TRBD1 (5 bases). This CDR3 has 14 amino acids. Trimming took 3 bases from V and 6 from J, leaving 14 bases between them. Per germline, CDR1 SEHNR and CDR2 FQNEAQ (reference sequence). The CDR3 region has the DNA TGTGCCAGCAGCTTTACTCAGGGTAGCAATGGCTACACCTTC. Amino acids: CASSFTQGSNGYTF.

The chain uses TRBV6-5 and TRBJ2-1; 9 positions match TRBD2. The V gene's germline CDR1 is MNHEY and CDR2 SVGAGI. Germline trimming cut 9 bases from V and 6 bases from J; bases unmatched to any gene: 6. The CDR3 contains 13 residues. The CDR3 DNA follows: TGTGCCAGTTTGCGGGAGGGCAGCAATGAGCAGTTCTTC. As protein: CASLREGSNEQFF.

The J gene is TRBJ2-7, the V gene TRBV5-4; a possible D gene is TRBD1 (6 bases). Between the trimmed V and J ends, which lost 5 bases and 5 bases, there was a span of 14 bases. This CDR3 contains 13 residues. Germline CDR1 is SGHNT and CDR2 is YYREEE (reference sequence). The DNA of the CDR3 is TGTGCCAGCAGTTTGAAACAGGGCCACGAGCAGTACTTC. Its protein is CASSLKQGHEQYF. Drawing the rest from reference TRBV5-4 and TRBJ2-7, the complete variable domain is ETGVTQSPTHLIKTRGQQVTLRCSSQSGHNTVSWYQQALGQGPQFIFQYYREEENGRGNFPPRFSGLQFPNYSSELNVNALELDDSALYLCASSLKQGHEQYFGPGTRLTVT.

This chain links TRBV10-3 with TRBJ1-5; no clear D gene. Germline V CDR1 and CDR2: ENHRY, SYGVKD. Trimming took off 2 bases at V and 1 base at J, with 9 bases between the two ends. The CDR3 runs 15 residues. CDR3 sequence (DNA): TGTGCCATCAGTGAGCCCGGTAGAAGCAATCAGCCCCAGCATTTT. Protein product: CAISEPGRSNQPQHF.

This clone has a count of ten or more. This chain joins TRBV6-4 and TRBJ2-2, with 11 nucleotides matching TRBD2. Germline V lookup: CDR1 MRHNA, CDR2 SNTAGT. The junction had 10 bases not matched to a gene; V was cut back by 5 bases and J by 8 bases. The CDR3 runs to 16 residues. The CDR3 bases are TGTGCCAGCAGTCTACTAGCGGGGGACGCGGCTGGGGAGCTGTTTTTT. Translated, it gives CASSLLAGDAAGELFF.

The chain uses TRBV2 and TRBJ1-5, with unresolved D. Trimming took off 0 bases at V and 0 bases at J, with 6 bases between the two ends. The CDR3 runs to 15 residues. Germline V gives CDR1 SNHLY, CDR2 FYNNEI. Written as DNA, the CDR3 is TGTGCCAGCAGTGAAGCCCGGTATAGCAATCAGCCCCAGCATTTT. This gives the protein CASSEARYSNQPQHF.

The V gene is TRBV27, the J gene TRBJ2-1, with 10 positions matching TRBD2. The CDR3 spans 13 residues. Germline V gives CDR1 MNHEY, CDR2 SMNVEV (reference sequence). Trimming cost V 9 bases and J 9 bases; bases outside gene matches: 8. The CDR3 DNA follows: TGTGCCAGTGAAAGCGGGAGGGGTGGTGAGCAGTTCTTC. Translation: CASESGRGGEQFF.

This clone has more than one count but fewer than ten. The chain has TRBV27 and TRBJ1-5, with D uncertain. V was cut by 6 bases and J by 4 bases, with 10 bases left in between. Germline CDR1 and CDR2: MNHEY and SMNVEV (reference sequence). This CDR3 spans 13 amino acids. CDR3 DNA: TGTGCCAGCAGATCAGCGGGGAATCAGCCCCAGCATTTT. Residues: CASRSAGNQPQHF.

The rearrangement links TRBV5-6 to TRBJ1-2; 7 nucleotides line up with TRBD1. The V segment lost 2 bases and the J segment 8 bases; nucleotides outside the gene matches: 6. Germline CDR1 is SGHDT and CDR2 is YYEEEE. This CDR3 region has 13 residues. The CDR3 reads CASSFRQGRGYTF. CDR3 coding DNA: TGTGCCAGCAGCTTCCGACAGGGACGGGGCTACACCTTC.

The CDR3 DNA reads TGTGCCAGCAGACAAATTCTAGGGGCCTACGAGCAGTACTTC. Translation: CASRQILGAYEQYF. This chain uses TRBV6-5 with TRBJ2-7; TRBD1 might be the D (5 bases). CDR1 is MNHEY, CDR2 SVGAGI, per germline. This CDR3 is 14 amino acids long. With 6 bases removed from V and 2 bases from J, the gap between germline ends came to 14 bases.

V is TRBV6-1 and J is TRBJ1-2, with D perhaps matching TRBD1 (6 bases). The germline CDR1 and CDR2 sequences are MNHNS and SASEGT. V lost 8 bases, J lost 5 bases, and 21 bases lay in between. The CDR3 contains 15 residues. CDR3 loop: CASCSQGSRGYGYTF. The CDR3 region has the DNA TGTGCCAGCTGCTCGCAAGGAAGCAGGGGTTATGGCTACACCTTC.

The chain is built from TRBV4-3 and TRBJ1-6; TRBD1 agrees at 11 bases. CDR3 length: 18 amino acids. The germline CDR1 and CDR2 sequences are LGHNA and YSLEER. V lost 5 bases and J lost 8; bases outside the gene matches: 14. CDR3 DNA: TGCGCCAGCAGCACTGTGCCTTACCTGGGACAGGGGGATTCACCCCTCCACTTT. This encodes CASSTVPYLGQGDSPLHF.

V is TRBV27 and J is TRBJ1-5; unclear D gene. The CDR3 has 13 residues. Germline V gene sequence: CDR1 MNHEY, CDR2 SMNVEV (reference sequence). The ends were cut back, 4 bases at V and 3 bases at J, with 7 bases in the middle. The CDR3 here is CASSWSLNQPQHF. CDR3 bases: TGTGCCAGCAGTTGGAGCCTCAATCAGCCCCAGCATTTT.

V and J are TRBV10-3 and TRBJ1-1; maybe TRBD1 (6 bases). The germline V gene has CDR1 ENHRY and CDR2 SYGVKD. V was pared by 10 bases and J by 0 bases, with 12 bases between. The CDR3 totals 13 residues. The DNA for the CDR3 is TGTGCCACCAGACAGGATATGAACACTGAAGCTTTCTTT. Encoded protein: CATRQDMNTEAFF.

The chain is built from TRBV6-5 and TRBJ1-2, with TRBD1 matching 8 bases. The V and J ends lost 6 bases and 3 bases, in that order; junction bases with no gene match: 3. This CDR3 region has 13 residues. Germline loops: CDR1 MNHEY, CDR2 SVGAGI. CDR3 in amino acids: CASSETGDYGYTF. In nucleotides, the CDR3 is TGTGCCAGCAGCGAGACAGGGGACTATGGCTACACCTTC.